A single sample is the source of the 25 T cell receptor beta chains below, sequenced in a study of shared T cell receptors in the human thymus. The repertoire was sequenced with immunoSEQ multiplex PCR; TCRdb's copy has only in-frame clones and lacks some. The table shows about 500,000 clones, with more than 75% occurring only once. This sample also belongs to another study, concerning human thymus T cells.

Sequenced material: thymocytes. Receptor source: a boy in the first two years of life with a congenital heart defect.

The chain recombines TRBV11-1 with TRBJ1-5; D not certain. Germline lookup yields CDR1 SGHAT and CDR2 FQDESV (reference sequence). This CDR3 has 12 residues. Trimming took off 4 bases at V and 5 bases at J, with 6 bases between the two ends. The CDR3 reads CASSYRDQPQHF. The CDR3, as DNA: TGTGCCAGCAGCTACCGGGATCAGCCCCAGCATTTT.

The chain is built from TRBV27 and TRBJ2-1, with 12 nucleotides matching TRBD2. The CDR3 extends over 17 amino acids. The ends lost 4 bases at V and 8 bases at J; junction bases unmatched: 12. Germline assignment: CDR1 MNHEY and CDR2 SMNVEV (reference sequence). The CDR3 DNA sequence: TGTGCCAGCAGTTCGCACCCGCTAGCGGGAGGGCCCGATGAGCAGTTCTTC. It specifies CASSSHPLAGGPDEQFF.

The gene calls are TRBV19 and TRBJ1-1; possible D gene TRBD1, 6 bases. Germline CDR1 and CDR2: LNHDA and SQIVND (reference sequence). The CDR3 extends over 14 amino acids. V dropped 0 bases and J dropped 4 bases, with 9 bases sitting between them. In nucleotides, the CDR3 is TGTGCCAGTAGTATAGATTGCAGGGGCACTGAAGCTTTCTTT. It translates to CASSIDCRGTEAFF.

The V gene is TRBV6-6, the J gene TRBJ2-7, with TRBD2 as a possible D gene (6 bases). V lost 2 bases, J lost 3 bases, and 17 bases lay in between. CDR1 and CDR2 (germline): MNHNY, SVGAGI (reference sequence). This CDR3 is 16 amino acids long. This CDR3 is CASSYPGQEGLYEQYF. The DNA for the CDR3 is TGTGCCAGCAGTTACCCCGGGCAGGAGGGGCTCTACGAGCAGTACTTC.

Remarks on this clone: At the DNA level, this CDR3 is encoded by other sequences in the same sample as well. The rearrangement joins TRBV6-1 to TRBJ1-2, with 8 bases lining up with TRBD1. The CDR3 contains 14 residues. V shed 5 bases and J 2 bases; nucleotides not matched to a gene: 4. The germline V gene has CDR1 MNHNS and CDR2 SASEGT. CDR3 in DNA: TGTGCCAGCAGTTCCCGGACAGGGAACTATGGCTACACCTTC. It encodes CASSSRTGNYGYTF.

V usage is TRBV11-2 and J usage is TRBJ1-1; D is unclear. V shed 0 bases and J shed 1 base, with 15 bases lying between them. This CDR3 has 17 amino acids. The germline CDR1 and CDR2 sequences are SGHAT and FQNNGV. Here the CDR3 reads CASSLDTVRVGNTEAFF. CDR3 nucleotides: TGTGCCAGCAGCTTAGATACGGTACGGGTGGGGAACACTGAAGCTTTCTTT.

The chain combines TRBV4-3 with TRBJ1-4; 8 bases fit TRBD1. After removal of 4 bases from V and 7 bases from J, the junction contained 8 bases not matched to a gene. From germline, CDR1 is LGHNA and CDR2 YSLEER. This CDR3 spans 15 amino acids. The CDR3 here is CASSPWTGSPEKLFF. The CDR3, as DNA: TGCGCCAGCAGCCCCTGGACAGGGTCCCCTGAAAAACTGTTTTTT.

The chain uses TRBV2 and TRBJ2-3; tentatively, D is TRBD2 (5 bases). Per the germline V gene, CDR1 is SNHLY and CDR2 is FYNNEI. The CDR3 loop spans 16 amino acids. Trimming cost V 2 bases and J 2 bases, with 14 bases left between them. The CDR3 DNA follows: TGTGCCAGCAGTGAACACTGGCGGAGGTACACAGATACGCAGTATTTT. As protein: CASSEHWRRYTDTQYF.

The V call is TRBV9, the J call TRBJ1-2, with 9 bases identical to TRBD1. This CDR3 comprises 15 residues. Germline CDR1 SGDLS, CDR2 YYNGEE. V lost 4 bases and J lost 4; bases outside the gene matches: 8. Here the CDR3 reads CASSLRQGVTYGYTF. Written as DNA, the CDR3 is TGTGCCAGCAGCCTAAGACAGGGGGTTACCTATGGCTACACCTTC.

V and J are TRBV29-1 and TRBJ2-1, with D possibly being TRBD2 (5 bases). Trimming removed 0 bases at V and 8 bases at J, with 17 bases between. CDR1 and CDR2 (germline): SQVTM, ANQGSEA. The CDR3 has 15 amino acids. The CDR3 region has the DNA TGCAGCGTTGAAGATGAACGGACTCAGAACTATGAGCAGTTCTTC. Protein sequence: CSVEDERTQNYEQFF.

This chain links TRBV28 with TRBJ2-7; 8 bases map to TRBD2. CDR1 MDHEN and CDR2 SYDVKM come from the germline V gene. The CDR3 consists of 14 residues. V trimming: 5 bases; J trimming: 2 bases; junction bases outside the gene matches: 5. The CDR3 DNA is TGTGCCAGCAGTCCACTAGCGGCCCCCTACGAGCAGTACTTC. It encodes CASSPLAAPYEQYF.

CDR3 amino acids: CAWSVRSETNEKLFF. The CDR3 DNA reads as TGTGCCTGGAGTGTACGGAGCGAAACTAATGAAAAACTGTTTTTT. This chain uses TRBV30 with TRBJ1-4; D remains unclear. The CDR3 contains 15 residues. V was shortened by 0 bases and J by 1 base, with 9 bases between the two germline ends. Germline values: CDR1 GTSNPN, CDR2 SVGIG (reference sequence).

The chain couples TRBV30 to TRBJ1-5; 9 bases are shared with TRBD1. The junction had 5 bases not matched to a gene; V was cut back by 1 base and J by 4 bases. CDR1 is GTSNPN, CDR2 SVGIG, per germline (reference sequence). The CDR3 runs to 15 residues. DNA for the CDR3: TGTGCCTGGAGTGCACCCGGGACAGGGAATCAGCCCCAGCATTTT. Protein sequence: CAWSAPGTGNQPQHF. Together with reference TRBV30 and TRBJ1-5, the CDR3 gives the full variable domain: SQTIHQWPATLVQPVGSPLSLECTVEGTSNPNLYWYRQAAGRGLQLLFYSVGIGQISSEVPQNLSASRPQDRQFILSSKKLLLSDSGFYLCAWSAPGTGNQPQHFGDGTRLSIL.

As to this clone: The DNA is left out, because the CDR3 cannot be placed on it with certainty; the CDR3 is given as TCRdb lists it. The V and J genes are TRBV11-2 and TRBJ1-1; the table's D call of TRBD1 was not tested on the DNA. Including both end residues, the CDR3 is 16 amino acids long. Looked up from germline, CDR1 is SGHAT and CDR2 is FQNNGV. CDR3 amino acids: CATLPLKLSLDMVAFF.

This clone was counted once. V gene TRBV4-2 combines with J gene TRBJ1-1, with TRBD1 identical over 8 bases. The J segment lost 5 bases and the V segment lost 3 bases, leaving 5 bases of the junction unmatched. In germline, CDR1 is LGHNA, CDR2 YNFKEQ. This CDR3 region has 14 residues. CDR3 nucleotide sequence: TGTGCCAGCAGCCAGCCGGACAGGGAGACTGAAGCTTTCTTT. Translating gives CASSQPDRETEAFF.

This clone was counted between two and nine times. This chain joins TRBV10-2 and TRBJ2-3, with 10 bases fitting TRBD2. Looked up from germline, CDR1 is WSHSY and CDR2 is SAAADI. Trimming removed 0 bases from V and 4 bases from J; junction bases left unmatched: 13. This CDR3 region has 19 residues. The CDR3 nucleotides read TGCGCCAGCAGTGAGTCGATTGGGGGGCTAGCGGGAGCCCCAGATACGCAGTATTTT. As protein: CASSESIGGLAGAPDTQYF.

The J gene is TRBJ2-7, the V gene TRBV14; TRBD1 is a possible D gene (5 bases). V was shortened by 0 bases and J by 3 bases, with 18 bases between the two germline ends. The CDR3 contains 17 residues. The V gene's germline CDR1 is SGHDN and CDR2 FVKESK. In nucleotides, the CDR3 is TGTGCCAGCAGCCAAGAACGGGTCGCAAGGGGTAGCTACGAGCAGTACTTC. Encoded protein: CASSQERVARGSYEQYF. Together with reference TRBV14 and TRBJ2-7, the CDR3 gives the full variable domain: EAGVTQFPSHSVIEKGQTVTLRCDPISGHDNLYWYRRVMGKEIKFLLHFVKESKQDESGMPNNRFLAERTGGTYSTLKVQPAELEDSGVYFCASSQERVARGSYEQYFGPGTRLTVT.

This clone was seen a single time. This chain uses TRBV27 with TRBJ2-3, with D maybe TRBD1 (7 bases). V lost 5 bases to trimming and J lost 5 bases, with 17 bases between them. This CDR3 is 15 amino acids long. In germline, CDR1 is MNHEY, CDR2 SMNVEV (reference sequence). CDR3 loop: CASSPTGVGGDTQYF. Here the CDR3 DNA reads TGTGCCAGCAGTCCAACAGGGGTGGGGGGAGATACGCAGTATTTT.

V gene TRBV27 combines with J gene TRBJ2-7, with 8 bases lining up with TRBD2. CDR3 length: 15 amino acids. Germline CDR1 reads MNHEY; CDR2 reads SMNVEV (reference sequence). Trimming at V came to 6 bases and at J to 5 bases, leaving 12 bases not matched to a gene. The CDR3: CASRTGTSREDEQYF. CDR3 DNA sequence: TGTGCCAGCAGGACCGGGACTAGTCGAGAGGACGAGCAGTACTTC.

The chain is built from TRBV5-8 and TRBJ2-7; TRBD1 agrees at 11 bases. The CDR3 has 15 residues. The junction had 6 bases not matched to a gene; V was cut back by 0 bases and J by 7 bases. Germline loops: CDR1 SGHTS, CDR2 YDEGEE. The CDR3 DNA is TGTGCCAGCAGCTTGGCTGGACAGGGGGCGAGTGAGCAGTACTTC. Amino acid sequence: CASSLAGQGASEQYF.

The V call is TRBV7-2, the J call TRBJ1-2; TRBD1 agrees at 8 bases. The junction had 11 bases not matched to a gene; V was cut back by 7 bases and J by 10 bases. Germline CDR1 reads SGHTA; CDR2 reads FQGNSA. CDR3 length: 13 residues. The CDR3 loop is CASTGTGTRNYTF. The CDR3 DNA is TGTGCCAGCACCGGGACAGGAACTCGGAACTACACCTTC. The whole variable domain, filled in from reference TRBV7-2 and TRBJ1-2, reads GAGVSQSPSNKVTEKGKDVELRCDPISGHTALYWYRQSLGQGLEFLIYFQGNSAPDKSGLPSDRFSAERTGGSVSTLTIQRTQQEDSAVYLCASTGTGTRNYTFGSGTRLTVV.

V gene TRBV7-8 combines with J gene TRBJ2-5; the match to TRBD1 covers 10 bases. The CDR3 covers 15 residues. Losses at the gene ends were 6 bases for V and 3 bases for J; bases not matched to a gene: 7. Germline V gives CDR1 SGHVS, CDR2 FQNEAQ. The CDR3 reads CASSSDRGLKETQYF. Written as DNA, the CDR3 is TGTGCCAGCAGTTCAGACAGGGGGCTTAAAGAGACCCAGTACTTC. Combining the CDR3 with reference TRBV7-8 and TRBJ2-5 gives the whole variable domain GAGVSQSPRYKVAKRGQDVALRCDPISGHVSLFWYQQALGQGPEFLTYFQNEAQLDKSGLPSDRFFAERPEGSVSTLKIQRTQQEDSAVYLCASSSDRGLKETQYFGPGTRLLVL.

The V gene is TRBV5-1, the J gene TRBJ2-3, with 14 bases matching TRBD2. Germline assignment: CDR1 SGHRS and CDR2 YFSETQ. This CDR3 contains 18 residues. The trim removed 3 bases at V and 0 bases at J, leaving 6 bases unmatched. The CDR3 here is CASSSAGTSGSSTDTQYF. In DNA, the CDR3 is TGCGCCAGCAGCTCGGCCGGGACTAGCGGGAGTAGCACAGATACGCAGTATTTT.

This chain links TRBV11-3 with TRBJ2-2; 11 nucleotides match TRBD2. CDR1 and CDR2 (germline): SGHNT, YENEEA. The CDR3 covers 16 residues. Trimming took 0 bases from V and 3 from J; bases not matched to a gene: 0. The CDR3 reads CASSLELAGDTGELFF. CDR3 in DNA: TGTGCCAGCAGCTTAGAACTAGCGGGAGACACCGGGGAGCTGTTTTTT. Full variable domain (rest looked up from reference TRBV11-3 and TRBJ2-2): EAGVVQSPRYKIIEKKQPVAFWCNPISGHNTLYWYLQNLGQGPELLIRYENEEAVDDSQLPKDRFSAERLKGVDSTLKIQPAELGDSAVYLCASSLELAGDTGELFFGEGSRLTVL.

This clone was seen a few times. The CDR3 reads CATSGLAGETQYF. In DNA form, the CDR3 reads TGTGCCACCTCGGGACTAGCAGGAGAGACCCAGTACTTC. V gene TRBV10-3 combines with J gene TRBJ2-5; TRBD2 matches at 9 bases. Germline trimming cut 10 bases from V and 4 bases from J; bases unmatched to any gene: 7. This CDR3 contains 13 residues. Germline loops: CDR1 ENHRY, CDR2 SYGVKD.